The rows below give T cell receptor beta chains drawn from one sample of a study of regulatory T cells in long-lasting Graves disease. TCRdb re-called the multiplex PCR reads through MiXCR, storing one row per CDR3 protein. Among about 540,000 distinct CDR3 sequences listed, 13% were seen once. These same records also appear under a second study, on T cells in Graves' hyperthyroidism and ophthalmopathy.

Sequenced material: peripheral blood mononuclear cells (PBMCs), taken at new diagnosis, from a patient treated with antithyroid drugs. These receptors all come from a man aged 25 to 40 with Graves disease. The CDR3 runs from the conserved cysteine through the conserved F or W. D genes are given only for firm matches. A clone size is listed for some rows: how often the clone was seen (once, few, many), or a class if it is expanded.

clone size,D gene,J gene,V gene,CDR3 protein,CDR3 DNA
many,TRBD2,TRBJ2-7,TRBV11-2,CASSLLAGGSISYEQYF,TGTGCCAGCAGCTTACTAGCGGGAGGCTCAATCTCCTACGAGCAGTACTTC
few,TRBD2,TRBJ2-1,TRBV10-3,CAISESAGVSFREQFF,TGTGCCATCAGTGAATCCGCGGGAGTTTCTTTCCGTGAGCAGTTCTTC
few,NA,TRBJ2-2,TRBV5-1,CASRTEMRHTGELFF,TGCGCCAGCAGGACGGAAATGAGACACACCGGGGAGCTGTTTTTT
many,NA,TRBJ1-2,TRBV6-2/TRBV6-3,CASSYSQGNYGYTF,TGTGCCAGCAGTTACTCCCAGGGTAACTATGGCTACACCTTC
few,TRBD2,TRBJ2-3,TRBV9,CASNPSGTTDTQYF,TGTGCCAGCAACCCTAGCGGTACCACAGATACGCAGTATTTT
many,NA,TRBJ2-4,TRBV12-3/TRBV12-4,CASSFGGPLAKNIQYF,TGTGCCAGCAGTTTCGGAGGCCCCCTGGCCAAAAACATTCAGTACTTC
NA,NA,TRBJ1-5,TRBV5-8,CASSLGGLRNQPQHF,TGTGCCAGCAGCTTGGGAGGTTTGCGCAATCAGCCCCAGCATTTT
many,NA,TRBJ2-1,TRBV10-3,CAISEIQGDRFF,TGTGCCATCAGTGAGATCCAAGGAGATCGATTCTTC
NA,NA,TRBJ1-2,TRBV11-2,CASSIAGRLDYGYTF,TGTGCCAGCAGCATAGCCGGACGGCTTGACTATGGCTACACCTTC
NA,TRBD1,TRBJ2-3,TRBV6-2/TRBV6-3,CASSYSRGPDTQYF,TGTGCCAGCAGTTACTCCAGGGGGCCAGATACGCAGTATTTT
many,TRBD2,TRBJ2-1,TRBV24-1,CATSAGLASGQETYNEQFF,TGTGCCACCAGTGCTGGTTTGGCTAGCGGGCAGGAGACCTACAATGAGCAGTTCTTC
many,TRBD2,TRBJ2-7,TRBV11-2,CASSPTEASGIRSYEQYF,TGTGCCAGCAGCCCCACGGAGGCTAGCGGGATCCGCTCCTACGAGCAGTACTTC
many,TRBD1,TRBJ2-7,TRBV29-1,CSVERGTGGYEQYF,TGCAGCGTTGAAAGGGGGACAGGAGGATACGAGCAGTACTTC
few,NA,TRBJ1-1,TRBV5-1,CASSWAEGTEAFF,TGCGCCAGCAGCTGGGCCGAGGGGACTGAAGCTTTCTTT
NA,NA,TRBJ2-7,TRBV18,CASSPVGIRNEQYF,TGTGCCAGCTCACCAGTAGGGATTCGTAACGAGCAGTACTTC
many,NA,TRBJ2-1,TRBV11-3,CASSLFGAPSYNEQFF,TGTGCCAGCAGCTTATTTGGGGCCCCCTCCTACAATGAGCAGTTCTTC
many,NA,TRBJ2-2,TRBV10-3,CAISGGSTGELFF,TGTGCCATCAGTGGAGGGAGTACCGGGGAGCTGTTTTTT
NA,NA,TRBJ2-3,TRBV19,CASSIGQLSSTQYF,TGTGCCAGTAGTATAGGGCAGCTGTCGAGTACGCAGTATTTT
many,NA,TRBJ1-3,TRBV11-1,CASLSREGNTIYF,TGTGCCAGCCTCTCCAGGGAAGGAAACACCATATATTTT
many,NA,TRBJ2-5,TRBV20-1,CSARDQGGWQTQYF,TGCAGTGCTAGAGATCAAGGGGGTTGGCAGACCCAGTACTTC
many,TRBD2,TRBJ2-5,TRBV9,CASSGSGSFQETQYF,TGTGCCAGCAGCGGTAGCGGGAGCTTCCAAGAGACCCAGTACTTC
few,NA,TRBJ2-3,TRBV15,CATSTGDFSTDTQYF,TGTGCCACCAGCACCGGTGACTTCTCCACAGATACGCAGTATTTT
NA,NA,TRBJ2-3,TRBV5-4,CASSDSRSDTQYF,TGTGCCAGCAGCGACTCCCGGTCAGATACGCAGTATTTT
NA,TRBD2,TRBJ2-3,TRBV13,CASSLGTSGRPTDTQYF,TGTGCCAGCAGCCTCGGGACTAGCGGGAGGCCCACAGATACGCAGTATTTT
many,NA,TRBJ2-7,TRBV6-1,CASSRVVSRHEQYF,TGTGCCAGCAGCAGGGTGGTTAGTCGCCACGAGCAGTACTTC
many,NA,TRBJ2-7,TRBV13,CASSGTGTYSYEQYF,TGTGCCAGCAGCGGCACCGGGACATACTCCTACGAGCAGTACTTC
many,NA,TRBJ1-1,TRBV10-2,CASSRDAGTNTEAFF,TGCGCCAGCAGCCGGGATGCGGGGACGAACACTGAAGCTTTCTTT
many,TRBD1,TRBJ2-5,TRBV29-1,CSYSTGRETQYF,TGCAGCTACTCGACAGGGCGGGAGACCCAGTACTTC
many,TRBD2,TRBJ2-4,TRBV5-1,CASSLGSAGGPDIQYF,TGCGCCAGCAGCTTGGGGTCAGCGGGAGGGCCGGACATTCAGTACTTC
few,TRBD2,TRBJ2-7,TRBV12-3/TRBV12-4,CASSGTTGSYEQYF,TGTGCCAGCAGTGGGACTACGGGCTCCTACGAGCAGTACTTC
NA,TRBD1,TRBJ1-2,TRBV5-1,CASSSVGQGNYGYTF,TGCGCCAGCAGCTCAGTCGGACAGGGGAACTATGGCTACACCTTC
few,TRBD1,TRBJ1-1,TRBV30,CASRTGQDTEAFF,TGTGCCTCCCGGACAGGGCAGGACACTGAAGCTTTCTTT
many,NA,TRBJ2-4,TRBV5-1,CASSRLGGVAKNIQYF,TGCGCCAGCAGCCGCCTGGGCGGGGTAGCCAAAAACATTCAGTACTTC
many,NA,TRBJ2-7,TRBV7-8,CASSSYRGIYEQYF,TGTGCCAGCAGCTCCTACAGAGGAATCTACGAGCAGTACTTC
NA,NA,TRBJ2-1,TRBV20-1,CSARDGVAGNGAEQFF,TGCAGTGCTAGAGATGGGGTCGCGGGGAATGGGGCTGAGCAGTTCTTC
NA,NA,TRBJ2-2,TRBV12-3/TRBV12-4,CVSRRTGELFF,TGTGTCAGCAGACGCACCGGGGAGCTGTTTTTT
many,TRBD1,TRBJ1-1,TRBV6-5,CASSSQDRWGTEAFF,TGTGCCAGCAGTTCCCAGGACAGGTGGGGAACTGAAGCTTTCTTT
NA,NA,TRBJ1-6,TRBV6-9,CASSYPNYRDRITALHF,TGTGCCAGCAGTTACCCGAACTATCGGGATAGAATAACCGCCCTCCACTTT
NA,TRBD1,TRBJ2-7,TRBV28,CASSLWGQGEYEQYF,TGTGCCAGCAGTTTATGGGGACAGGGGGAATACGAGCAGTACTTC
many,NA,TRBJ2-7,TRBV12-3/TRBV12-4,CASSPSAGRYEQYF,TGTGCCAGCAGCCCCTCCGCGGGACGGTACGAGCAGTACTTC
NA,TRBD2,TRBJ2-5,TRBV29-1,CSGGGTSTGTQYF,TGCAGCGGCGGGGGGACTAGCACGGGGACCCAGTACTTC
NA,NA,TRBJ1-2,TRBV30,CAWRPPRAHYGYTF,TGTGCCTGGAGACCCCCCAGGGCCCACTATGGCTACACCTTC
many,NA,TRBJ2-1,TRBV7-9,CASSASRTVGEAQFF,TGTGCCAGCAGCGCCTCTCGGACGGTCGGGGAGGCGCAGTTCTTC
few,TRBD1,TRBJ2-3,TRBV5-6,CASSWDRGFDTQYF,TGTGCCAGCAGCTGGGACAGGGGGTTTGATACGCAGTATTTT
many,NA,TRBJ1-1,TRBV20-1,CSASRNTEAFF,TGCAGTGCTAGCAGGAACACTGAAGCTTTCTTT
many,NA,TRBJ2-1,TRBV27,CASSLWGGEQFF,TGTGCCAGCAGTTTGTGGGGTGGTGAGCAGTTCTTC
NA,TRBD1,TRBJ1-2,TRBV7-9,CASSLNVGQEYGYTF,TGTGCCAGCAGCTTAAATGTGGGACAGGAATATGGCTACACCTTC
once,TRBD2,TRBJ2-3,TRBV11-2,CASSFPTGGSLTDTQYF,TGTGCCAGCAGCTTCCCCACAGGCGGGAGCCTCACAGATACGCAGTATTTT
few,TRBD1,TRBJ1-5,TRBV7-9,CASSLRTGEGVEPQHF,TGTGCCAGCAGCTTAAGGACAGGGGAGGGCGTGGAGCCCCAGCATTTT
many,TRBD2,TRBJ2-1,TRBV20-1,CSARDLWEGKGYNEQFF,TGCAGTGCTAGAGATCTGTGGGAGGGGAAGGGTTACAATGAGCAGTTCTTC
many,TRBD2,TRBJ2-1,TRBV12-3/TRBV12-4,CASTPGTSSYNEQFF,TGTGCCAGCACGCCCGGGACTAGCTCCTACAATGAGCAGTTCTTC
few,TRBD1,TRBJ2-2,TRBV11-2,CASSNTHGTGHTGELFF,TGTGCCAGCAGTAATACCCACGGGACAGGCCACACCGGGGAGCTGTTTTTT
many,NA,TRBJ2-7,TRBV7-9,CASSLTLDEQYF,TGTGCCAGCAGCTTAACGCTCGACGAGCAGTACTTC